This T cell receptor (beta chain) was found in a study of beta chain features in type 1 diabetes (dated by TCRdb to the late 2010s). In terms of the full investigation: Mean age, gender distribution, total cell number and subset yield did not differ between patients and healthy donors. In the study, recently diagnosed type 1 diabetes patients and matched healthy donors were compared on the TCRB repertoires of their sorted circulating CD4+ T cell subsets. Regulatory and stem cell-like memory subsets were obtained from only 8 patients and roughly eight healthy donors, while naive and central memory subsets were obtained from all 28 donors. Across all samples, some 100,000,000 sorted cells were examined, and cell number per subset correlated strongly with RNA yield. The full study reports these points: Naive, central memory and regulatory TCRB repertoires appeared more similar among patients than among healthy donors. HLA sub-analyses involved small numbers of individuals, so any influence of HLA type on TCRB rearrangement remained unresolved. At VDJ recombination sites, type 1 diabetes patients had fewer insertions and more deleted nucleotides, which implies abnormalities in thymic rearrangement. A moderate but significant shortening of TCRB CDR3 length was observed in type 1 diabetes patients in all four CD4+ subsets. PCR might favor shorter templates, but patient and control samples were amplified and corrected together, so any skew would affect both groups equally. Because cDNA was sequenced instead of genomic DNA, highly expressing activated cells could be over-represented, though the groups showed no difference in activation or CD3 levels.

Each donor gave one peripheral blood draw, averaging approximately 0.12 L, which was collected into heparinised tubes. Using a panel that included CD45RO, CCR7, CD25, CD127, CD95 and CD27, naive, central memory, regulatory and stem cell-like memory CD4+ T cells were sorted on a BD FACSAria II. Purity was above 95% for every sorted population. PBMCs were isolated immediately by Lymphoprep density gradient centrifugation and stained directly without culture. Samples were stained and sorted in pairs, with one healthy donor and one patient per experiment, so that batch effects were minimized. At least ten counts were recorded for this clone. Its antigen has not been determined. The sample holds no much larger clone one base away, and base qualities are not on file. CDR1 is given as LGHNA and CDR2 as YSLEER, both from the germline V gene. From its cysteine to its phenylalanine, the CDR3 spans 15 amino acids. The sequence is cut down to CDR3 DNA, 45 bases in frame from base 1. V loses 3 bases at its end and J loses 2 bases; junction bases beyond the gene matches: 1.

The High Capacity cDNA Reverse Transcription Kit was used to reverse transcribe all of the isolated RNA, meaning that expressed TCRB transcripts were what got sequenced. Deep immunoSEQ sequencing was applied to naive, central memory and regulatory T cell samples, giving an average of roughly 3.6 million total reads per sample. Sorted cells were lysed in RLT buffer, and RNA was extracted using DNase-treated RNeasy Micro or Mini kits according to cell number. To prevent cross-contamination, every cell subset was processed on its own, while patient and healthy donor samples were processed together. TCRB sequences were amplified from cDNA with the immunoSEQ multiplex PCR, producing 87-bp fragments spanning the CDR3 region. Sequencing of the amplicons was performed on the Illumina HiSeq platform. On the authors' methods: PCR bias was corrected computationally using synthetic template baselines, and reads within Hamming distance 2 were collapsed, with unmergeable singletons discarded. By aligning reads against IMGT, V, D and J genes, CDR3 length, and insertions or deletions at six rearrangement sites were assigned. Within each subset, clonotype counts were normalized to the number of sorted cells before true diversity and Gini coefficients were calculated with the tcR R package. The overlap coefficient, calculated on TCRB nucleotide sequences, was used to measure repertoire sharing. This immuneACCESS table, as held by TCRdb, lists in-frame sequences with V and J called but not all clones. Of the missing ones, under half trace to an unresolved V gene in checked studies; the others have no known cause. V and J calls and clone size are given by that table; D and trimming were obtained from the DNA. This sample holds 310,000 or so clones; around 8.5% were observed only once. Of the sample, roughly 1% falls within the top ten clones.

This receptor chain uses TRBV4-3 and TRBJ1-6; the junction holds 7 bases that match TRBD1. Source material: central memory CD4+ T cells from blood. This clonotype was sampled from a young man with type 1 diabetes. CDR3 protein: CASSQTGTYNSPLHF. The nucleotide sequence reads TGCGCCAGCAGCCAGACAGGGACCTATAATTCACCCCTCCACTTT.